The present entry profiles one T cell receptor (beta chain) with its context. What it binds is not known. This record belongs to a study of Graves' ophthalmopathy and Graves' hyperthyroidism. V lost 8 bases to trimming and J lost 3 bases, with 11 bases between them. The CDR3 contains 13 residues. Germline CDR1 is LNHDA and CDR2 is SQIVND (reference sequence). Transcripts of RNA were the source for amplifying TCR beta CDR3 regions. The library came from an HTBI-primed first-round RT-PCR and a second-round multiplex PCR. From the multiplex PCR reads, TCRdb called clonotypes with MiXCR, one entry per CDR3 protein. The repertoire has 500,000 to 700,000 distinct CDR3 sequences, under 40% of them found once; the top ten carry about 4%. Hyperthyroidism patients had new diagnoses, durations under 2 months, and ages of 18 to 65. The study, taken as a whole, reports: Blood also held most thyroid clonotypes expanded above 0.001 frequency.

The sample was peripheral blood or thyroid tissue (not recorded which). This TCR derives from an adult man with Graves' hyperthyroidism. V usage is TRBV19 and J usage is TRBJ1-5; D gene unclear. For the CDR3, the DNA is TGTGCCAGTGCGAAGTGGCTCAATCAGCCCCAGCATTTT. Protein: CASAKWLNQPQHF.